This T cell receptor beta chain came from a study of T cells in women clearing cervical HPV infection. Study context: Women with histologically confirmed HPV16-related CIN3 or worse, 2 with invasive cancer, served as cases.

The CDR3 is 14 residues long. Looked up from germline, CDR1 is SGHTA and CDR2 is FQGTGA. As concerns this clone: From the germline J gene comes the end of the CDR3, since the read stops 3 residues before it.

Genomic DNA, averaging approximately 1,200 ng per sample, yielded TCR beta CDR3 via immunoSEQ. The method was immunoSEQ multiplex PCR; TCRdb's version includes in-frame clones alone and lacks a portion of them. The table for this sample gives 46,000 or so clones. This receptor was identified in a woman aged 18 to 69 with a cervical HPV16 infection that either progressed to CIN3+ or cleared (not recorded which). Sequencing was performed on blood buffy coat. The rearrangement uses TRBV7-3 and TRBJ2-5; D remains ambiguous. The sequenced CDR3 bases are TGTGCCAGCAGCCCTTACACCAGCACAGATACC. It codes for CASSPYTSTDT. The complete CDR3 reads CASSPYTSTDTQYF.